This T cell receptor (beta chain) was sequenced for a study of T cell changes during pregnancy in multiple sclerosis. Libraries were prepared by immunoSEQ multiplex PCR; TCRdb keeps only in-frame clonotypes and omits some of them. The sample has some 80,000 clones, roughly nine tenths seen once. The sequencing used peripheral blood, collected in the first trimester of pregnancy. The sequence came from a female donor in good health, enrolled as a control in a pregnancy study.

CDR3 nucleotide sequence: TGCACCCCCCGCGGGGGGGCATCTAGAGGTACGCAGTATTTT. It encodes CTPRGGASRGTQYF. The J gene is TRBJ2-3, the V gene TRBV29-1; 9 bases agree with TRBD2. Germline V lookup: CDR1 SQVTM, CDR2 ANQGSEA. The CDR3 spans 14 residues.